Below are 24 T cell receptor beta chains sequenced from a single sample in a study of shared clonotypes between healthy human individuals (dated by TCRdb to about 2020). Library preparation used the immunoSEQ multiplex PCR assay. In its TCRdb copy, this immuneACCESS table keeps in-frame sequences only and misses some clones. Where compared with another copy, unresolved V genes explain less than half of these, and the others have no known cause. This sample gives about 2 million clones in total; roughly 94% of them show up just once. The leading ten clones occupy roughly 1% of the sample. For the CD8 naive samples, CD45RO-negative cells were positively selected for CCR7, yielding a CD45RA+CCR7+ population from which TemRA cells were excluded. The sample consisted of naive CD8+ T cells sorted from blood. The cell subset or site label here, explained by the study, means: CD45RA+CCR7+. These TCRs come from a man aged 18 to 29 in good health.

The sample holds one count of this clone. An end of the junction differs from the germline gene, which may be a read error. The CDR3 bases are TGTGCCAGCAGCCTCCGGGACAGGGGGATTGAAAAACTGCTTTTT. This translates into CASSLRDRGIEKLLF. The rearrangement links TRBV9 to TRBJ1-4, with 11 bases lining up with TRBD1. CDR1 and CDR2 from the germline V gene are SGDLS and YYNGEE. The CDR3 extends over 15 amino acids.

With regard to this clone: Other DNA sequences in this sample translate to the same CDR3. Here the CDR3 reads CASSQVGSTGELFF. For the CDR3, the DNA is TGCGCCAGCAGCCAAGTGGGGAGCACCGGGGAGCTGTTTTTT. The rearrangement uses TRBV4-1 and TRBJ2-2; weak D call: TRBD2 (5 bases). Germline lookup yields CDR1 MGHRA and CDR2 YSYEKL. The CDR3 is 14 amino acids. Trimming stripped 1 base from V and 4 bases from J, with 7 bases between.

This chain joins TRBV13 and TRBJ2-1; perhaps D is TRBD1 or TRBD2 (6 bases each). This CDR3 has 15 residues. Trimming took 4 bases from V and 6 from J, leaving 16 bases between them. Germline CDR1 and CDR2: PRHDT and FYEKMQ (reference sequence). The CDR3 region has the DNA TGTGCCAGCAGCTCGGGGGCCACCGGACGCAATGAGCAGTTCTTC. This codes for CASSSGATGRNEQFF.

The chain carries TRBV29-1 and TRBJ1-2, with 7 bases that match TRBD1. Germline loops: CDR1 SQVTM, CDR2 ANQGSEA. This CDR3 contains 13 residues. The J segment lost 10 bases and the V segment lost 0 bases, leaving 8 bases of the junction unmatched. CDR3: CSVEDGDSGAYTF. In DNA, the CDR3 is TGCAGCGTTGAAGACGGGGACAGCGGGGCCTACACCTTC.

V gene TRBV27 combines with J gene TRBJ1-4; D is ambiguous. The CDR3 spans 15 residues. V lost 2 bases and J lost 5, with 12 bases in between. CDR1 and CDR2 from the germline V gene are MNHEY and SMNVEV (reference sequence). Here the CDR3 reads CASSLVVDGNEKLFF. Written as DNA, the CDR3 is TGTGCCAGCAGTTTAGTGGTGGACGGAAATGAAAAACTGTTTTTT.

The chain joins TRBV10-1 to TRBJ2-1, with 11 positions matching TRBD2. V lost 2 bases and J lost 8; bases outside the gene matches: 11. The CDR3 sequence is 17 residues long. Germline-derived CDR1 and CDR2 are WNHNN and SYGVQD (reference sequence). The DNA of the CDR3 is TGCGCCAGCAGTGAGGGTAGCGGGAGGGCCTGGGTGGATGAGCAGTTCTTC. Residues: CASSEGSGRAWVDEQFF.

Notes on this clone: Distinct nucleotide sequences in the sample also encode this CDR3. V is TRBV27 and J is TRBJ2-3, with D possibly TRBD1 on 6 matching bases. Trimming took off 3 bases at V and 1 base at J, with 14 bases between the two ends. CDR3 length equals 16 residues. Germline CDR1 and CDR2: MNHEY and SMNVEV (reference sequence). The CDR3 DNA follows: TGTGCCAGCAGTTTTGGGCTGGCAGGGGGCACAGATACGCAGTATTTT. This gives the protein CASSFGLAGGTDTQYF.

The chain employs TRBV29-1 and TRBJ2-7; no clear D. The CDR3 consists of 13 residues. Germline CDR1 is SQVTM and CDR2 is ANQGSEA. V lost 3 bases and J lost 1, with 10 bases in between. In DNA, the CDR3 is TGCAGCGTTGAGATGGGGAATTCCTACGAGCAGTACTTC. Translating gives CSVEMGNSYEQYF.

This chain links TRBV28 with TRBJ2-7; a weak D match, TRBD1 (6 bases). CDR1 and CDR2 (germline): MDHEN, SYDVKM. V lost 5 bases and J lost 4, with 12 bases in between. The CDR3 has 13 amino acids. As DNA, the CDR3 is TGTGCCAGCAGTCTCAACAGGGTGTACGAGCAGTACTTC. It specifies CASSLNRVYEQYF.

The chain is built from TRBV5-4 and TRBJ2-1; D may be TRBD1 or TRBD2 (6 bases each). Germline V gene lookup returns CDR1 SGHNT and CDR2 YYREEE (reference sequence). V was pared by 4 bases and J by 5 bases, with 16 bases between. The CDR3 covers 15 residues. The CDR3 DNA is TGTGCCAGCAGCCCCGGGTGGGGGGCCCACAATGAGCAGTTCTTC. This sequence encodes CASSPGWGAHNEQFF.

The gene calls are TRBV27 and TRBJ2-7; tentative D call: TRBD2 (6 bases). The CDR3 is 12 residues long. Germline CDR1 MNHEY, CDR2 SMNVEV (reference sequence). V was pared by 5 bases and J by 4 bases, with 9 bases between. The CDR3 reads CASSAGLYEQYF. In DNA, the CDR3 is TGTGCCAGCAGTGCCGGACTATACGAGCAGTACTTC.

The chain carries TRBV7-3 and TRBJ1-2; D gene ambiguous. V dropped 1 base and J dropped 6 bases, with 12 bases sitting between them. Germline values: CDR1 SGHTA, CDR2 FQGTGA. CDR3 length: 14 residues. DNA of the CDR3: TGTGCCAGCAGCTTAAGCCCGGAGCATCATGGCTACACCTTC. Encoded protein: CASSLSPEHHGYTF. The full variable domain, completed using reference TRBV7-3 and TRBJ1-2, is GAGVSQTPSNKVTEKGKYVELRCDPISGHTALYWYRQSLGQGPEFLIYFQGTGAADDSGLPNDRFFAVRPEGSVSTLKIQRTERGDSAVYLCASSLSPEHHGYTFGSGTRLTVV.

The CDR3 DNA follows: TGTGCCAGCAGTTACTTGGAGGCCTTGAGTGAGCAGTACTTC. It codes for CASSYLEALSEQYF. This chain connects TRBV28 to TRBJ2-7, with D possibly being TRBD2 (5 bases). The germline V gene has CDR1 MDHEN and CDR2 SYDVKM. Trimming removed 4 bases at V and 7 bases at J, with 17 bases between. There are 14 residues in the CDR3.

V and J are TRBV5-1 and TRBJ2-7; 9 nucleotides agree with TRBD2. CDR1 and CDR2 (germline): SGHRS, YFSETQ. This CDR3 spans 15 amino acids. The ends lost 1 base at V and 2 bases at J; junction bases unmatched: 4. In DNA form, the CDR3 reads TGCGCCAGCAGCTTGTCTAGCGGGAATACCTACGAGCAGTACTTC. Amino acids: CASSLSSGNTYEQYF.

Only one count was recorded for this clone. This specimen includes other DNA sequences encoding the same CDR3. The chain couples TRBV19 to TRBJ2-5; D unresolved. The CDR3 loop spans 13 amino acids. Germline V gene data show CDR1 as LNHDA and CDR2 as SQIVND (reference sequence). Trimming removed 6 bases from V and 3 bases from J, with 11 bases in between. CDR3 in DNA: TGTGCCAGTAGCCTCGATGAAGAAGAGACCCAGTACTTC. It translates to CASSLDEEETQYF.

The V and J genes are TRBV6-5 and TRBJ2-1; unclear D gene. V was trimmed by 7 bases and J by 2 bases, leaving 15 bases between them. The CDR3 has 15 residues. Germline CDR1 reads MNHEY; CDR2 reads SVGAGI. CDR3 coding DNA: TGTGCCAGCACCACAAGAGAGGCCCCCTACAATGAGCAGTTCTTC. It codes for CASTTREAPYNEQFF.

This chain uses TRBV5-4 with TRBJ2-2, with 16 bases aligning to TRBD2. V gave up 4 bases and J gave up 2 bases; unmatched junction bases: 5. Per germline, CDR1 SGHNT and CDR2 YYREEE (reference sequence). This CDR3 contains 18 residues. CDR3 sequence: CASSPGTSGRENTGELFF. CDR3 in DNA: TGTGCCAGCAGCCCCGGGACTAGCGGGAGGGAAAACACCGGGGAGCTGTTTTTT.

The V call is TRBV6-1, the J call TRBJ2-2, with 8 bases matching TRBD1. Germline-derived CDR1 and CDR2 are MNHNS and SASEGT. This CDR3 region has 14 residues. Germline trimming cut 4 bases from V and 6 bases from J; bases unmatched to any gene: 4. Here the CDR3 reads CASSVLRGPGELFF. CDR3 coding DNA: TGTGCCAGCAGTGTTCTCAGGGGGCCCGGGGAGCTGTTTTTT.

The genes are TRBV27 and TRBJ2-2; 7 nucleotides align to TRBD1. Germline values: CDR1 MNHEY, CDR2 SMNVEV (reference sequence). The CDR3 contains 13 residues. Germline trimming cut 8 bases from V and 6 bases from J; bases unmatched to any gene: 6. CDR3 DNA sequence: TGTGCCAGCGGAAGACAGGGATCCGGGGAGCTGTTTTTT. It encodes CASGRQGSGELFF.

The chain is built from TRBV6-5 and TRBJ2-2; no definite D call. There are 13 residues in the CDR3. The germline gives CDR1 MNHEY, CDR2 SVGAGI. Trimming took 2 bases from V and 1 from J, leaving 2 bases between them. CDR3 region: CASSYMNTGELFF. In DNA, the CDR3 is TGTGCCAGCAGTTACATGAACACCGGGGAGCTGTTTTTT.

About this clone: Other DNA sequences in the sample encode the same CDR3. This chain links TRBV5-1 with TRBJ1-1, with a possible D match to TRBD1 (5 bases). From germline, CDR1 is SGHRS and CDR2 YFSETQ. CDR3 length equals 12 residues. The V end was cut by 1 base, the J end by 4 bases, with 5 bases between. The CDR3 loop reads CASSLQGTEAFF. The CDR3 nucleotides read TGCGCCAGCAGCTTGCAGGGCACTGAAGCTTTCTTT.

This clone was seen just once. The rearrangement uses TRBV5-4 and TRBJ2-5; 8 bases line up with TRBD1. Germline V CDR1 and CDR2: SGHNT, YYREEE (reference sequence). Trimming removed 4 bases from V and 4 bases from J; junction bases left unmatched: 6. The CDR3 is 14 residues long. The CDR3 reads CASSQQGEVETQYF. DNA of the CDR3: TGTGCCAGCAGCCAACAGGGGGAAGTAGAGACCCAGTACTTC.

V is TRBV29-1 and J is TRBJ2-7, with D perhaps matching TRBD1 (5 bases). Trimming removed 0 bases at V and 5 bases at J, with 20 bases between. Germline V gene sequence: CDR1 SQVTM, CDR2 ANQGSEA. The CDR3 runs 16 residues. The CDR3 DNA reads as TGCAGCGTTGAAGATCAAGACAGCCCACTGAACCACGAGCAGTACTTC. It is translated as CSVEDQDSPLNHEQYF.

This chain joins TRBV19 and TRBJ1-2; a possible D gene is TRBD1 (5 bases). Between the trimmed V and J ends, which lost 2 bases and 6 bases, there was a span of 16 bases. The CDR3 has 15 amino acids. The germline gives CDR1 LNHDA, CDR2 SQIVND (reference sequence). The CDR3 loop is CASSIIGAAPHGYTF. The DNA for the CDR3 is TGTGCCAGTAGTATAATTGGGGCGGCGCCCCATGGCTACACCTTC.